This T cell receptor (beta chain) originates from a study of Ad26.COV2.S vaccination and SARS-CoV-2 variants. This clone has just a few counts. CDR1 SGHRS and CDR2 YFSETQ come from the germline V gene. The length of the CDR3 is 14 residues. V dropped 3 bases and J dropped 2 bases, with 11 bases sitting between them. Clones were sequenced by immunoSEQ multiplex PCR, and TCRdb holds only the in-frame ones, with some missing. This sample has about 39,000 clones, with roughly 80% found just once. V gene TRBV5-1 combines with J gene TRBJ1-2; no reliable D call. The sample here was peripheral blood, taken after recovery from COVID-19. The clonotype originates from a human donor who had recovered from COVID-19. This CDR3 is CASSWEEGNYGYTF. The CDR3 coding sequence is TGCGCCAGCAGCTGGGAGGAGGGCAACTATGGCTACACCTTC. The full variable domain, its missing parts supplied by reference TRBV5-1 and TRBJ1-2, is KAGVTQTPRYLIKTRGQQVTLSCSPISGHRSVSWYQQTPGQGLQFLFEYFSETQRNKGNFPGRFSGRQFSNSRSEMNVSTLELGDSALYLCASSWEEGNYGYTFGSGTRLTVV.